This TCR beta chain emerged from a study of blood T cell repertoires in COVID-19. Overall study context: PBMCs, B-cell-depleted T cells, or T cells were the source of the cDNA or gDNA that made up the material.

V was pared by 6 bases and J by 11 bases, with 8 bases of the junction left unmatched. Germline V gene sequence: CDR1 LGHNT, CDR2 FRNRAP. CDR3 length: 12 amino acids. TCRdb's table, derived via immunoSEQ multiplex PCR, lists solely in-frame clones and lacks some. This repertoire shows about 300,000 clones, nearly 90% found once; its top ten account for under 3%. Residents of 24 US areas, aged about 18 to 95 years, made up the participants. Membership in each cohort depended on participant-reported clinical history. Exposed study participants had met a COVID-19 case within 2 weeks before entry. The sequenced material came from PBMCs or T cells enriched from blood (not recorded which). This TCR derives from a woman aged 50 to 65 who had been exposed to COVID-19. The genes are TRBV12-5 and TRBJ1-1, with 8 positions matching TRBD1. The CDR3 region is CASGQGQGFAFF. The DNA for the CDR3 is TGTGCTAGTGGCCAAGGACAGGGTTTTGCTTTCTTT.